A selection of T cell receptor beta chains follows, all from one sample in a study of shared clonotypes between healthy human individuals. Libraries were prepared by immunoSEQ multiplex PCR; TCRdb keeps only in-frame clonotypes and omits some of them. The table includes about 580,000 clones, 95% to 98% detected once. Sequencing used naive CD8+ T cells sorted from blood. These receptor sequences come from a man under 40 in good health. CDR3s include the opening cysteine and the closing phenylalanine or tryptophan. Each record gives: J gene, clone size, V gene, CDR3 protein. The listing skips clone size in some rows; elsewhere it reads once, few, many or a size class.

J gene: TRBJ1-2
clone size: -
V gene: TRBV27
CDR3 protein: CASSPGPLYGYTF

J gene: TRBJ2-1
clone size: -
V gene: TRBV7-8
CDR3 protein: CASSLVGTGVNEQFF

J gene: TRBJ2-2
clone size: -
V gene: TRBV15
CDR3 protein: CATSRAQGAGELFF

J gene: TRBJ2-3
clone size: -
V gene: TRBV9
CDR3 protein: CASSVEGLPVDTQYF

J gene: TRBJ2-7
clone size: -
V gene: TRBV7-8
CDR3 protein: CASSLETDYEQYF

J gene: TRBJ2-7
clone size: -
V gene: TRBV27
CDR3 protein: CASSFALAGGEQYF

J gene: TRBJ2-1
clone size: -
V gene: TRBV11-2
CDR3 protein: CASSHLGGDSGEQFF

J gene: TRBJ2-1
clone size: -
V gene: TRBV29-1
CDR3 protein: CSVPQASRGNEQFF

J gene: TRBJ2-7
clone size: -
V gene: TRBV28
CDR3 protein: CASSLVTGSGYEQYF

J gene: TRBJ2-7
clone size: once
V gene: TRBV6-5
CDR3 protein: CASSGQGDYEQYF

J gene: TRBJ2-6
clone size: -
V gene: TRBV7-6
CDR3 protein: CASSSLRAGSPSGANVLTF

J gene: TRBJ2-7
clone size: -
V gene: TRBV30
CDR3 protein: CASDGGALGGEQYF

J gene: TRBJ2-5
clone size: -
V gene: TRBV11-3
CDR3 protein: CASSSWVKWLACKTQYF

J gene: TRBJ2-7
clone size: once
V gene: TRBV28
CDR3 protein: CASSSDPASGLLNAYEQYF

J gene: TRBJ2-7
clone size: once
V gene: TRBV6-1
CDR3 protein: CASSERREWSYEQYF

J gene: TRBJ2-7
clone size: -
V gene: TRBV27
CDR3 protein: CASRIAGVGHEQYF

J gene: TRBJ2-2
clone size: -
V gene: TRBV4-3
CDR3 protein: CASSQGLAESNTGELFF

J gene: TRBJ2-2
clone size: -
V gene: TRBV7-7
CDR3 protein: CASRDLTSGIGGELFF

J gene: TRBJ1-4
clone size: -
V gene: TRBV5-8
CDR3 protein: CASSNHGGGEKLFF

J gene: TRBJ2-3
clone size: -
V gene: TRBV18
CDR3 protein: CASSPRTSGSTDTQYF

J gene: TRBJ2-7
clone size: -
V gene: TRBV9
CDR3 protein: CASSPSHGDGWEQYF

J gene: TRBJ2-5
clone size: -
V gene: TRBV4-1
CDR3 protein: CASTHTMSGTQYF

J gene: TRBJ2-2
clone size: -
V gene: TRBV7-3
CDR3 protein: CATGNVFGELFF

J gene: TRBJ2-1
clone size: -
V gene: TRBV9
CDR3 protein: CASQAGTSGYNEQFF

J gene: TRBJ2-1
clone size: -
V gene: TRBV10-1
CDR3 protein: CASSDQPALGNEQFF

J gene: TRBJ2-5
clone size: -
V gene: TRBV9
CDR3 protein: CASSAGGIQETQYF

J gene: TRBJ2-7
clone size: -
V gene: TRBV30
CDR3 protein: CAWSVGTDYEQYF

J gene: TRBJ2-1
clone size: -
V gene: TRBV7-9
CDR3 protein: CASSSTSGNTYNEQFF

J gene: TRBJ2-3
clone size: -
V gene: TRBV4-1
CDR3 protein: CASQGFRTDTQYF

J gene: TRBJ2-7
clone size: -
V gene: TRBV14
CDR3 protein: CASSQELTGNYEQYF

J gene: TRBJ2-7
clone size: -
V gene: TRBV7-6
CDR3 protein: CASSFILTEQYF

J gene: TRBJ2-2
clone size: -
V gene: TRBV5-1
CDR3 protein: CASSGTDLTGELFF

J gene: TRBJ1-5
clone size: -
V gene: TRBV7-9
CDR3 protein: CASSPTGTGLQPQHF

J gene: TRBJ1-5
clone size: -
V gene: TRBV19
CDR3 protein: CARTPVRGRNQPQHF

J gene: TRBJ2-3
clone size: -
V gene: TRBV5-1
CDR3 protein: CASSLDLRTDTQYF

J gene: TRBJ2-1
clone size: -
V gene: TRBV4-2
CDR3 protein: CASSQEEAGYNEQFF

J gene: TRBJ2-1
clone size: -
V gene: TRBV6-6
CDR3 protein: CASSYSRKEQFF

J gene: TRBJ2-7
clone size: -
V gene: TRBV7-6
CDR3 protein: CASSLKVPLAGGFYEQYF

J gene: TRBJ2-1
clone size: -
V gene: TRBV5-6
CDR3 protein: CASASGDNEQFF

J gene: TRBJ2-1
clone size: -
V gene: TRBV2
CDR3 protein: CASVFKGYQDKFSSYNEQFF

J gene: TRBJ2-5
clone size: -
V gene: TRBV9
CDR3 protein: CASSVVGGGETQYF

J gene: TRBJ2-7
clone size: -
V gene: TRBV25-1
CDR3 protein: CATLLEFPYEQYF